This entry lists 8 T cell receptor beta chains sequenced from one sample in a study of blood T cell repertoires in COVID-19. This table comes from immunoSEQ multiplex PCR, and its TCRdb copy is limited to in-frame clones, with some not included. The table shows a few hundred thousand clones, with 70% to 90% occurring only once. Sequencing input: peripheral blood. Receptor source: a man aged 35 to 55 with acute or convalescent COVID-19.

The CDR3 DNA follows: TGTGCCAGCAGTTTTCAGCGGAGCTACGAGCAGTACTTC. Its translation is CASSFQRSYEQYF. This chain joins TRBV27 and TRBJ2-7, with TRBD2 as a possible D gene (5 bases). The CDR3 consists of 13 residues. The V gene's germline CDR1 is MNHEY and CDR2 SMNVEV (reference sequence). The V and J ends lost 3 bases and 3 bases respectively, with 9 bases between them.

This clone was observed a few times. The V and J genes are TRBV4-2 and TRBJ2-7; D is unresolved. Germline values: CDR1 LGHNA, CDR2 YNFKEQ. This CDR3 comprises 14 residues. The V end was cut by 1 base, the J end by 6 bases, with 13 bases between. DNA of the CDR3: TGTGCCAGCAGCCAAGTCCGCGTGACGGGCGAGCAGTACTTC. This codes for CASSQVRVTGEQYF.

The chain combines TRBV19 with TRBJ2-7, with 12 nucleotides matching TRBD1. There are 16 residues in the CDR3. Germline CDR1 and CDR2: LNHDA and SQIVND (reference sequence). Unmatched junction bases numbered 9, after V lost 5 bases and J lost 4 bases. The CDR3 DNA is TGTGCCAGTAGTCTCCCCGTGGGACAGGGGGCATACGAGCAGTACTTC. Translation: CASSLPVGQGAYEQYF.

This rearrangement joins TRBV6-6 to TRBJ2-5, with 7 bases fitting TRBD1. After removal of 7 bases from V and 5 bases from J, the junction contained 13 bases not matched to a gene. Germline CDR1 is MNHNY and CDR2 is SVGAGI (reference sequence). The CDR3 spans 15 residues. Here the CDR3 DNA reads TGTGCCAGCATACGAGAAGGGACAGCCTCGGAGACCCAGTACTTC. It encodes CASIREGTASETQYF.

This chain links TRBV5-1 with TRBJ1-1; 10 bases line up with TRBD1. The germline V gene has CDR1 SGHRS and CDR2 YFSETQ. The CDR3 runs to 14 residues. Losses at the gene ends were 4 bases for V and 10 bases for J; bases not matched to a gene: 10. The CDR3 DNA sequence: TGCGCCAGCAGCCCAGCGGACAGGGGGGATGTAGCTTTCTTT. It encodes CASSPADRGDVAFF.

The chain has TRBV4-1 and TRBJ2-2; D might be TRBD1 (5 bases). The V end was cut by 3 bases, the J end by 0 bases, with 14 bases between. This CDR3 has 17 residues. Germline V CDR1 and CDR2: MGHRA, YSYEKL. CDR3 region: CASSHPDTYANTGELFF. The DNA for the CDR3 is TGCGCCAGCAGCCACCCGGACACCTACGCGAACACCGGGGAGCTGTTTTTT.

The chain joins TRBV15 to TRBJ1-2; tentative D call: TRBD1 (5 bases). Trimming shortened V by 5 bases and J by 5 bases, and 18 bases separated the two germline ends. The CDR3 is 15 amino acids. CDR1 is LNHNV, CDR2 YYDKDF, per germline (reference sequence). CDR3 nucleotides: TGTGCCACCAGCTCCGGGGGGGGGTTAAGATATGGCTACACCTTC. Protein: CATSSGGGLRYGYTF.

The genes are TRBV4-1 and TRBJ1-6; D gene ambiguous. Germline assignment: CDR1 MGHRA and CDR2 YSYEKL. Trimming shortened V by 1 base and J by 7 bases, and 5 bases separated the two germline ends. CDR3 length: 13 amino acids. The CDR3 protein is CASSQVINSPLHF. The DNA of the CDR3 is TGCGCCAGCAGCCAAGTTATAAATTCACCCCTCCACTTT.